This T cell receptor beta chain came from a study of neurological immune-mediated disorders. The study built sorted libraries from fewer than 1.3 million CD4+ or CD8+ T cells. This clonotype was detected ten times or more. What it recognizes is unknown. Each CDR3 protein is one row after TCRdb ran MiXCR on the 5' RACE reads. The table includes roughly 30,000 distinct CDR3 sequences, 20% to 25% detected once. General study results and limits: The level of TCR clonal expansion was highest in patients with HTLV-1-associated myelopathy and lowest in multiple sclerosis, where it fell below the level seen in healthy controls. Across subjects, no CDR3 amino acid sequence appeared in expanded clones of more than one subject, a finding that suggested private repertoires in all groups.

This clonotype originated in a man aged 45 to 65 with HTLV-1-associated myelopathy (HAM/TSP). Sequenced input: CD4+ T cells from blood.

The CDR3 DNA follows: TGCAGTGCTAGAGGACAGAGAATAAATCAGCCCCAGCATTTT. It yields the protein CSARGQRINQPQHF. The rearrangement links TRBV20-1 to TRBJ1-5, with a tentative D call TRBD1 (5 bases). Trimming took 1 base from V and 4 from J, leaving 11 bases between them. The CDR3 covers 14 residues. Germline V CDR1 and CDR2: DFQATT, SNEGSKA (reference sequence).